The 15 T cell receptor beta chains below all came from one sample that was sequenced in a study of blood T cell repertoires in COVID-19. Repertoires were generated with immunoSEQ multiplex PCR, while TCRdb's copy carries only in-frame clones and drops some. The profile shows 95,000 to 110,000 clones, 70% to 85% of them singletons. Sequenced material: peripheral blood. All receptors come from an elderly woman with active or convalescent COVID-19.

This clone was counted a few times. This chain links TRBV19 with TRBJ2-2, with TRBD1 matching over 8 bases. V was pared by 10 bases and J by 8 bases, with 9 bases of the junction left unmatched. This CDR3 contains 13 residues. The germline gives CDR1 LNHDA, CDR2 SQIVND (reference sequence). In DNA, the CDR3 is TGTGCCACCAAAAGGGACAGGTTGGGGGAGCTGTTTTTT. It is translated as CATKRDRLGELFF.

This clone has just a few counts. J is TRBJ1-6 and V is TRBV12-5; a weak D match, TRBD1 (5 bases). This CDR3 contains 15 residues. CDR1 is LGHNT, CDR2 FRNRAP, per germline. The ends were cut back, 5 bases at V and 5 bases at J, with 13 bases in the middle. This CDR3 is CASGTRTRDNSPLHF. CDR3 DNA sequence: TGTGCTAGTGGTACCCGGACACGAGATAATTCACCCCTCCACTTT.

The chain combines TRBV28 with TRBJ1-2, with no clear D. CDR1 is MDHEN and CDR2 is SYDVKM in the germline V gene. The CDR3 is made up of 14 amino acids. V dropped 3 bases and J dropped 2 bases, with 10 bases sitting between them. The CDR3 here is CASSLESWNYGYTF. As DNA, the CDR3 is TGTGCCAGCAGTTTGGAGAGTTGGAACTATGGCTACACCTTC.

The chain carries TRBV6-5 and TRBJ2-3; D gene unclear. With 10 bases removed from V and 2 bases from J, the gap between germline ends came to 19 bases. The CDR3 has 15 amino acids. CDR1 MNHEY and CDR2 SVGAGI come from the germline V gene. The CDR3, as DNA: TGTGCCATCTCACTGGAACAGCATTACACAGATACGCAGTATTTT. This codes for CAISLEQHYTDTQYF.

V and J are TRBV10-3 and TRBJ1-4, with TRBD1 matching over 7 bases. The CDR3 spans 21 residues. Trimming cost V 1 base and J 6 bases; bases outside gene matches: 23. Germline V lookup: CDR1 ENHRY, CDR2 SYGVKD. Written as DNA, the CDR3 is TGTGCCATCAGTGAGTTTAAGGGGGCGACCGCCCAATACCAACTGGATGAAAAACTGTTTTTT. Amino acid sequence: CAISEFKGATAQYQLDEKLFF.

This chain connects TRBV21-1 to TRBJ1-5. TRBV21-1 is termed a pseudogene. This CDR3 has 13 residues. The chain's CDR3 is CASSTSGYSAQHF. DNA for the CDR3: TGTGCCAGCAGCACCTCGGGTTACTCGGCCCAGCATTTT.

The J gene is TRBJ2-7, the V gene TRBV23-1; 10 positions match TRBD1. TRBV23-1 qualifies as an ORF whose function is uncertain. This CDR3 has 20 residues. The J segment lost 5 bases and the V segment lost 0 bases, leaving 19 bases of the junction unmatched. The CDR3 reads CASSQSSGTGAGGHLDEQYF. In DNA, the CDR3 is TGCGCCAGCAGTCAATCCTCCGGGACAGGGGCCGGTGGGCACTTGGACGAGCAGTACTTC.

The rearrangement joins TRBV3-1 (or the pseudogene TRBV3-2) to TRBJ1-1; tentative D call: TRBD1 (6 bases). Germline lookup yields CDR1 LGHDT and CDR2 YNNKEL (reference sequence). The CDR3 runs 13 residues. Between the trimmed V and J ends, which lost 4 bases and 1 base, there was a span of 7 bases. In nucleotides, the CDR3 is TGTGCCAGCAGCCTGGGACAGAACACTGAAGCTTTCTTT. Amino acids: CASSLGQNTEAFF.

The rearrangement uses TRBV5-6 and TRBJ1-5; 8 bases are a match to TRBD1. The CDR3 sequence is 13 residues long. V lost 3 bases to trimming and J lost 5 bases; unmatched junction nucleotides: 1. Germline V gives CDR1 SGHDT, CDR2 YYEEEE. CDR3 residues: CASSSDRDQPQHF. CDR3 in DNA: TGTGCCAGCAGCTCGGACAGGGATCAGCCCCAGCATTTT.

This clone was recorded only once. The CDR3 nucleotides read TGTGCCAGCAGACGCTTACTAGCGGGAAGCTACGAGCAGTACTTC. Protein sequence: CASRRLLAGSYEQYF. The chain has TRBV6-5 and TRBJ2-7; TRBD2 agrees at 10 bases. The CDR3 runs 15 residues. The germline V gene has CDR1 MNHEY and CDR2 SVGAGI. V lost 6 bases and J lost 3; bases outside the gene matches: 8.

The CDR3 region has the DNA TGTGCCACCCAGACCGGGGGGAGCAATCAGCCCCAGCATTTT. Its translation is CATQTGGSNQPQHF. The chain links TRBV24-1 to TRBJ1-5, with a tentative D call TRBD1 (5 bases). CDR1 is KGHDR, CDR2 SFDVKD, per germline. Trimming removed 9 bases from V and 1 base from J, with 12 bases in between. This CDR3 spans 14 amino acids.

The chain is built from TRBV5-4 and TRBJ1-1, with TRBD1 matching 7 bases. Germline assignment: CDR1 SGHNT and CDR2 YYREEE (reference sequence). The CDR3 has 16 residues. Trimming cost V 4 bases and J 5 bases; bases outside gene matches: 14. In DNA form, the CDR3 reads TGTGCCAGCAGCCCCAAAGGTCGGACAGGTTTTACTGAAGCTTTCTTT. It is translated as CASSPKGRTGFTEAFF.

This chain joins TRBV7-9 and TRBJ2-6; 7 positions agree with TRBD1. V lost 5 bases, J lost 4 bases, and 5 bases stayed unmatched. The CDR3 extends over 15 amino acids. CDR1 is SEHNR, CDR2 FQNEAQ, per germline (reference sequence). The CDR3, as DNA: TGTGCCAGCAGCCCAACAGGGGCCGGGGCCAACGTCCTGACTTTC. Translated, it gives CASSPTGAGANVLTF.

This chain connects TRBV18 to TRBJ1-2, with a weak D call TRBD1 (5 bases). There are 13 residues in the CDR3. The ends were cut back, 2 bases at V and 4 bases at J, with 8 bases in the middle. Germline lookup yields CDR1 KGHSH and CDR2 LQKENI. The CDR3 DNA reads as TGTGCCAGCTCACCAGGGGCCGTCTATGGCTACACCTTC. The encoded protein is CASSPGAVYGYTF.

The chain couples TRBV15 to TRBJ1-1, with D unclear. Between the trimmed V and J ends, which lost 1 base and 7 bases, there was a span of 7 bases. Germline CDR1 is LNHNV and CDR2 is YYDKDF (reference sequence). The CDR3 loop spans 12 amino acids. The DNA of the CDR3 is TGTGCCACCAGCAGAGCCGGGAATGAAGCTTTCTTT. Amino acids: CATSRAGNEAFF.